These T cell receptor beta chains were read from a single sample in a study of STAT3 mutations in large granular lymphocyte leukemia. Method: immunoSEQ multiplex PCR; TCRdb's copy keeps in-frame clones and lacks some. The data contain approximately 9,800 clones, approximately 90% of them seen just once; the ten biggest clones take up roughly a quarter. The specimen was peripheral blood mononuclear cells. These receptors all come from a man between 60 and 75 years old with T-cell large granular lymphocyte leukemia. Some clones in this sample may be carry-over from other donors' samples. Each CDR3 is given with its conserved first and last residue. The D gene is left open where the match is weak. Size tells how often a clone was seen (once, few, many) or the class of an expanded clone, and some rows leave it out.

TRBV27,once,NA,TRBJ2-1,CASSFSHGTRDYNEQFF,TGTGCCAGCAGTTTCTCCCACGGGACCCGGGACTACAATGAGCAGTTCTTC
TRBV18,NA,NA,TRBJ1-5,CASSPAQAQPQHF,TGTGCCAGCTCACCAGCACAGGCTCAGCCCCAGCATTTT
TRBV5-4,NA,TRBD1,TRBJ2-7,CASRPPGQGSNEQYF,TGTGCCAGCAGGCCACCGGGACAGGGTTCCAACGAGCAGTACTTC
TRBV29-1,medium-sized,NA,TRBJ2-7,CSVRTDSYEQYF,TGCAGCGTCAGGACAGACTCCTACGAGCAGTACTTC
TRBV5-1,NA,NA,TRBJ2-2,CASGRETYNGELFF,TGCGCCAGCGGAAGAGAGACATATAACGGGGAGCTGTTTTTT
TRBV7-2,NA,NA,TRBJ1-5,CASGLAGISNQPQHF,TGTGCCAGCGGCCTTGCGGGGATTAGCAATCAGCCCCAGCATTTT
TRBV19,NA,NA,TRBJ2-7,CASRWDPSSYEQYF,TGTGCCAGTAGGTGGGATCCCAGCTCCTACGAGCAGTACTTC
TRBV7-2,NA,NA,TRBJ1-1,CASSPGVGGEAFF,TGTGCCAGCAGCCCGGGAGTGGGAGGGGAAGCTTTCTTT
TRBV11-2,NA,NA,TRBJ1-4,CASSLDLWGSEEKLFF,TGTGCCAGCAGCTTAGATCTTTGGGGCTCAGAGGAAAAACTGTTTTTT
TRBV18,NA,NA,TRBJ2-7,CASSPRTVSYEQYF,TGTGCCAGCTCACCTAGGACTGTCTCCTACGAGCAGTACTTC
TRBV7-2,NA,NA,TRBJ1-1,CASSPRGGEEAFF,TGTGCCAGCAGCCCTCGGGGGGGGGAAGAAGCTTTCTTT
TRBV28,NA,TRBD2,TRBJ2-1,CASSLSRLAVNNEQFF,TGTGCCAGCAGTTTGAGCCGACTAGCGGTCAACAATGAGCAGTTCTTC
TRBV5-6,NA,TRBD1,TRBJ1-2,CASSFRQGATYGYTF,TGTGCCAGCAGCTTTAGACAGGGGGCGACCTATGGCTACACCTTC
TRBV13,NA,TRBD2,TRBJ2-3,CASSLGLAGADTQYF,TGTGCCAGCAGCTTAGGACTAGCGGGCGCAGATACGCAGTATTTT
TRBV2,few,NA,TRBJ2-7,CASSSDLTSYEQYF,TGTGCCAGCAGTTCAGACTTAACCTCCTACGAGCAGTACTTC
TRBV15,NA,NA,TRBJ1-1,CATSRDWDPLNTEAFF,TGTGCCACCAGCAGAGATTGGGATCCCTTGAACACTGAAGCTTTCTTT
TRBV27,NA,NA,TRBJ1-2,CASIPQGSRYGYTF,TGTGCCAGCATACCACAGGGATCCCGCTATGGCTACACCTTC
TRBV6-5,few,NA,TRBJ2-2,CASGHPGELFF,TGTGCCAGCGGCCACCCCGGGGAGCTGTTTTTT
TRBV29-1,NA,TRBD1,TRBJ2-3,CSVETGGSDTQYF,TGCAGCGTGGAGACAGGGGGCTCCGATACGCAGTATTTT
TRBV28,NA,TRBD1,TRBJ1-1,CASRGAGGNTEAFF,TGTGCCAGCAGGGGGGCAGGGGGTAACACTGAAGCTTTCTTT
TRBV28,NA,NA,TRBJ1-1,CASSQTNTEAFF,TGTGCCAGCAGCCAGACTAACACTGAAGCTTTCTTT
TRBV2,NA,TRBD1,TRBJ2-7,CASSKTGSYEQYF,TGTGCCAGCAGTAAGACAGGGTCCTACGAGCAGTACTTC
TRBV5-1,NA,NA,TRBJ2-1,CASSRTVVPNNEQFF,TGCGCCAGCAGCCGGACAGTCGTTCCAAACAATGAGCAGTTCTTC
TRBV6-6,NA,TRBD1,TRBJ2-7,CASSAPGQGSSYEQYF,TGTGCCAGCAGTGCACCGGGACAGGGAAGCTCCTACGAGCAGTACTTC
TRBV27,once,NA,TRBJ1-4,CASSLVPTGDEKLFF,TGTGCCAGCAGTCTTGTCCCGACGGGAGATGAAAAACTGTTTTTT
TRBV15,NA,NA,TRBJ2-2,CATSRDRGVYTGELFF,TGTGCCACCAGCAGAGATCGAGGGGTTTACACCGGGGAGCTGTTTTTT
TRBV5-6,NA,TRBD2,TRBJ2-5,CASSLRLTSGRLETQYF,TGTGCCAGCAGCTTGCGCTTGACTAGCGGGAGGTTGGAGACCCAGTACTTC
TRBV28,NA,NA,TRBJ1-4,CASRTGWEKLFF,TGTGCCAGCCGTACGGGTTGGGAAAAACTGTTTTTT
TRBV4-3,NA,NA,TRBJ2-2,CASSQGSHNTGELFF,TGCGCCAGCAGCCAAGGGAGCCATAACACCGGGGAGCTGTTTTTT
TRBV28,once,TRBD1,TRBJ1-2,CASSPTGYGYTF,TGTGCCAGCAGTCCGACAGGGTATGGCTACACCTTC
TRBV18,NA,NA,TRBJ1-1,CASSPGLVTESFF,TGTGCCAGCTCACCAGGTTTGGTAACTGAATCTTTCTTT
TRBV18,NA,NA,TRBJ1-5,CASSPWRGGGQPQHF,TGTGCCAGCTCACCATGGAGGGGGGGTGGTCAGCCCCAGCATTTT
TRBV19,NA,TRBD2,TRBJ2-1,CASIPGASGSWEQFF,TGTGCCAGTATCCCCGGTGCTAGCGGGAGTTGGGAGCAGTTCTTC
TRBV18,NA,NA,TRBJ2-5,CASSPFRGREETQYF,TGTGCCAGCTCACCATTTAGGGGCAGAGAAGAGACCCAGTACTTC
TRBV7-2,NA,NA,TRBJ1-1,CASSLLGGGAFF,TGTGCCAGCAGCTTATTAGGGGGGGGAGCTTTCTTT
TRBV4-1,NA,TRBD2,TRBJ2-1,CASSPHFPGLAGRNEQFF,TGCGCCAGCAGCCCTCACTTTCCGGGACTAGCGGGACGGAATGAGCAGTTCTTC
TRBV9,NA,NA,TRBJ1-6,CASSVAQGNSPLHF,TGTGCCAGCAGCGTAGCACAGGGTAATTCACCCCTCCACTTT
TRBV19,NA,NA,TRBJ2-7,CASTGRADEQYF,TGTGCCAGTACCGGCAGGGCTGACGAGCAGTACTTC
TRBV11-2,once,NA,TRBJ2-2,CASSLSEGELFF,TGTGCCAGCAGCTTAAGTGAGGGGGAGCTGTTTTTT
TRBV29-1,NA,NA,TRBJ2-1,CSVEEGTGGSYNEQFF,TGCAGCGTTGAAGAGGGGACGGGCGGCTCCTACAATGAGCAGTTCTTC
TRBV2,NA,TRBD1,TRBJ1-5,CASSRDREGVGNQPQHF,TGTGCCAGCAGTCGAGACAGGGAGGGAGTTGGCAATCAGCCCCAGCATTTT
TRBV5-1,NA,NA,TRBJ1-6,CASSQAGADYNSPLHF,TGCGCCAGCAGCCAGGCAGGGGCCGACTATAATTCACCCCTCCACTTT
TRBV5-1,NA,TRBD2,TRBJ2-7,CASRTGGGNEQYF,TGCGCCAGCAGGACCGGCGGGGGGAACGAGCAGTACTTC
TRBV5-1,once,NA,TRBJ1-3,CASSPPFGRGSGNTIYF,TGCGCCAGCAGCCCTCCATTCGGACGGGGCTCTGGAAACACCATATATTTT
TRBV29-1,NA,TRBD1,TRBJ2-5,CSVNRGLGETQYF,TGCAGCGTCAACAGGGGGCTAGGGGAGACCCAGTACTTC
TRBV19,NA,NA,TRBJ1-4,CASSVVDRPSNEKLFF,TGTGCCAGTAGTGTAGTTGACCGTCCGAGTAATGAAAAACTGTTTTTT
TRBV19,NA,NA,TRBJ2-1,CASSIDQRISYNEQFF,TGTGCCAGTAGTATAGATCAAAGGATATCCTACAATGAGCAGTTCTTC
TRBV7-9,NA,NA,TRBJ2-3,CASSRVEPQGPDTQYF,TGTGCCAGCAGCCGGGTTGAGCCGCAGGGACCAGATACGCAGTATTTT
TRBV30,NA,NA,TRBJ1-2,CAWSGNGYTF,TGTGCCTGGAGTGGCAATGGCTACACCTTC
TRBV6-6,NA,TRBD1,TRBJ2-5,CASKGTRGGETQYF,TGTGCCAGCAAGGGAACTCGAGGGGGCGAGACCCAGTACTTC
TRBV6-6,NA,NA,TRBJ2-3,CASSPAASTDTQYF,TGTGCCAGCAGTCCGGCGGCTAGCACAGATACGCAGTATTTT
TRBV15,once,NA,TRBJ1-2,CATSRESREGYGYTF,TGTGCCACCAGCAGAGAGAGCAGGGAGGGCTATGGCTACACCTTC
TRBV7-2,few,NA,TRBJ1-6,CASSSPLREGRVNSPLHF,TGTGCCAGCAGCTCCCCCTTGAGGGAGGGGAGAGTTAATTCACCCCTCCACTTT
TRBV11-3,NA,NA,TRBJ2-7,CASSPGVDSYEQYF,TGTGCCAGCAGCCCAGGCGTCGACTCCTACGAGCAGTACTTC
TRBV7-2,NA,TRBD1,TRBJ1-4,CASSRDRANEKLFF,TGTGCCAGCAGCCGTGACAGGGCAAATGAAAAACTGTTTTTT
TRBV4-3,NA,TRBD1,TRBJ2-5,CASSQESGQGGETQYF,TGCGCCAGCAGCCAGGAATCAGGACAGGGTGGGGAGACCCAGTACTTC
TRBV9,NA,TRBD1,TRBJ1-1,CASSGIQGAGEAFF,TGTGCCAGCAGCGGTATACAGGGGGCGGGTGAAGCTTTCTTT